One sample yielded the 13 T cell receptor beta chains listed below, sequenced in a study of T cell changes during pregnancy in multiple sclerosis. Generated by immunoSEQ multiplex PCR, the TCRdb table keeps only in-frame clones and is missing some. The sample holds approximately 83,000 clones, 90% to 95% seen once. Source: peripheral blood, taken in the first trimester of pregnancy. The receptors were gathered from a female donor with multiple sclerosis, enrolled in a pregnancy study.

In this sample, this clone turned up once. The gene calls are TRBV27 and TRBJ1-4, with D maybe TRBD1 (5 bases). Germline V gene sequence: CDR1 MNHEY, CDR2 SMNVEV (reference sequence). The CDR3 totals 15 residues. V dropped 0 bases and J dropped 7 bases, with 12 bases sitting between them. CDR3 protein: CASSLSEGSSEKLFF. CDR3 nucleotide sequence: TGTGCCAGCAGTTTATCGGAGGGGAGCAGTGAAAAACTGTTTTTT.

The chain recombines TRBV29-1 with TRBJ2-5; D is uncertain. The CDR3 covers 13 residues. The germline V gene encodes CDR1 SQVTM and CDR2 ANQGSEA. Trimming stripped 1 base from V and 5 bases from J, with 11 bases between. CDR3 loop: CSVEAVVGETQYF. CDR3 coding DNA: TGCAGCGTTGAAGCGGTTGTCGGGGAGACCCAGTACTTC.

The V gene is TRBV7-6, the J gene TRBJ1-1; 8 bases are shared with TRBD1. The germline CDR1 and CDR2 sequences are SGHVS and FNYEAQ. Unmatched junction bases numbered 10, after V lost 5 bases and J lost 5 bases. There are 15 residues in the CDR3. The CDR3 nucleotides are TGTGCCAGCAGCCCGCCCGGGACAGGCCCAACTGAAGCTTTCTTT. This encodes CASSPPGTGPTEAFF.

The chain joins TRBV27 to TRBJ2-3; D is uncertain. There are 12 residues in the CDR3. V was clipped by 3 bases and J by 6 bases, with 7 bases between them. CDR1 is MNHEY and CDR2 is SMNVEV in the germline V gene (reference sequence). The CDR3 region has the DNA TGTGCCAGCAGTTTCCCCCGGGATACGCAGTATTTT. The encoded protein is CASSFPRDTQYF.

In this sample, this clone turned up once. A junction boundary mismatches the germline segment, possibly from a read error. This chain links TRBV2 with TRBJ1-2, with a possible D match to TRBD1 (5 bases). The CDR3 consists of 13 residues. The germline V gene encodes CDR1 SNHLY and CDR2 FYNNEI. This CDR3 is CASSVGGVIGYIF. The CDR3, as DNA: TGTGCCAGCAGTGTGGGGGGGGTTATTGGCTACATCTTC. The full variable domain, in which reference TRBV2 and TRBJ1-2 provide the parts outside the CDR3, is EPEVTQTPSHQVTQMGQEVILRCVPISNHLYFYWYRQILGQKVEFLVSFYNNEISEKSEIFDDQFSVERPDGSNFTLKIRSTKLEDSAMYFCASSVGGVIGYIFGSGTRLTVV.

The genes are TRBV10-3 and TRBJ1-2; D is unclear. The CDR3 spans 11 residues. V shed 6 bases and J shed 5 bases, with 7 bases lying between them. Germline V CDR1 and CDR2: ENHRY, SYGVKD. Written as DNA, the CDR3 is TGTGCCATCAGCAGGATGTATGGCTACACCTTC. Protein product: CAISRMYGYTF.

This clone was seen once. The chain joins TRBV27 to TRBJ2-2; TRBD1 aligns across 9 bases. The germline CDR1 and CDR2 sequences are MNHEY and SMNVEV (reference sequence). Trimming cost V 5 bases and J 4 bases; bases outside gene matches: 5. CDR3 length: 15 amino acids. The CDR3 sequence: CASSVGTGSTGELFF. In DNA, the CDR3 is TGTGCCAGCAGTGTCGGGACAGGGAGCACCGGGGAGCTGTTTTTT.

The chain carries TRBV7-2 and TRBJ2-1, with 12 nucleotides matching TRBD2. The ends lost 5 bases at V and 8 bases at J; junction bases unmatched: 7. Germline CDR1 and CDR2: SGHTA and FQGNSA. The CDR3 totals 15 residues. This chain's CDR3 is CASSPLAGGIYEQFF. CDR3 coding DNA: TGTGCCAGCAGCCCTCTAGCGGGGGGGATTTATGAGCAGTTCTTC.

The V and J genes are TRBV5-1 and TRBJ2-7, with a possible D match to TRBD2 (6 bases). Trimming took 4 bases from V and 3 from J, leaving 8 bases between them. The CDR3 contains 12 residues. Germline values: CDR1 SGHRS, CDR2 YFSETQ. The CDR3 DNA is TGCGCCAGCAGCCGGGACTTCTACGAGCAGTACTTC. This translates into CASSRDFYEQYF.

The chain is built from TRBV5-1 and TRBJ2-7; D gene unclear. The CDR3 extends over 11 amino acids. In germline, CDR1 is SGHRS, CDR2 YFSETQ. V shed 3 bases and J shed 3 bases, with 4 bases lying between them. The CDR3 DNA sequence: TGCGCCAGCAGCTCCAGCTACGAGCAGTACTTC. Protein sequence: CASSSSYEQYF.

The chain recombines TRBV6-6 with TRBJ1-5, with TRBD1 identical over 8 bases. Looked up from germline, CDR1 is MNHNY and CDR2 is SVGAGI (reference sequence). Trimming at V came to 1 base and at J to 5 bases, leaving 7 bases not matched to a gene. CDR3 length equals 16 residues. This CDR3 is CASSYYSGGADQPQHF. The CDR3 nucleotides are TGTGCCAGCAGTTACTACTCAGGGGGCGCGGATCAGCCCCAGCATTTT.

The rearrangement joins TRBV14 to TRBJ1-1; tentatively, D is TRBD1 (6 bases). This CDR3 is 15 amino acids long. Germline assignment: CDR1 SGHDN and CDR2 FVKESK. CDR3 DNA sequence: TGTGCTACCCGACCCAGGGGCCAAGGGGGCACTGAAGCTTTCTTT. It specifies CATRPRGQGGTEAFF.

The J gene is TRBJ2-6, the V gene TRBV11-2; D not resolved. CDR3 length equals 15 residues. Trimming took 7 bases from V and 1 from J, leaving 11 bases between them. Looked up from germline, CDR1 is SGHAT and CDR2 is FQNNGV. The CDR3 spells CASNPLRSGANVLTF. As DNA, the CDR3 is TGTGCCAGCAACCCTTTGCGGTCTGGGGCCAACGTCCTGACTTTC.